This record looks at one T cell receptor beta chain sequence and its context. Its target is not known. This entry belongs to a study of STAT3 mutations in large granular lymphocyte leukemia. Study-wide results and limits: Every T-LGLL patient had at least one immunodominant TCRbeta clonotype. All newly emerging clones after therapy were STAT3 wild type.

Here immunoSEQ multiplex PCR was the method, and the copy in TCRdb shows in-frame clones only, minus some. The table includes roughly 9,700 clones, approximately 90% detected once. The source material was peripheral blood mononuclear cells. The TCR was taken from a man in his 60s with T-cell large granular lymphocyte leukemia. Some clones in this sample may be carry-over from other donors' samples.

The chain's CDR3 is CASGLNLNTEAFF. The CDR3, as DNA: TGTGCTAGTGGTTTAAACTTGAACACTGAAGCTTTCTTT. The rearrangement links TRBV12-5 to TRBJ1-1; D ambiguous. Looked up from germline, CDR1 is LGHNT and CDR2 is FRNRAP. There are 13 residues in the CDR3. V shed 3 bases and J shed 0 bases, with 5 bases lying between them.